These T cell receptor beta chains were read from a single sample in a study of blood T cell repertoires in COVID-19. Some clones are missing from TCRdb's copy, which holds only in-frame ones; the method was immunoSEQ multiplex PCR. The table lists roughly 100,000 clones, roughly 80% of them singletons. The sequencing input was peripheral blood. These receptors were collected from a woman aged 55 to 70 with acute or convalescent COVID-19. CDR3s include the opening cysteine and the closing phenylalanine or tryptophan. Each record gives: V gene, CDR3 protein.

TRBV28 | CASRKTGTSGRGEQFF
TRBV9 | CASSVLAGPDTQYF
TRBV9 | CASSAPAGASYNEQFF
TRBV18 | CASSPGLTTGELFF
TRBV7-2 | CASSRQRGSSYNEQFF
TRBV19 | CASSNQGFGYTF
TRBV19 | CASRSSPSNNSPLHF
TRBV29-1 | CSVGRELLYNEQFF
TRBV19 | CASNPDRARTGNTIYF
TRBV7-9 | CASSSRVSNQPQHF
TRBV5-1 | CASSFGEGTEAFF
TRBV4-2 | CASSRGQGVAEAFF
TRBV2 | CASKLTTTYEQYF
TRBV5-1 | CASSDGTGGDTEAFF
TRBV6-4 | CASTADRETEAFF
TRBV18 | CASSQETGDQPQHF
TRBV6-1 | CASSVVDRFSRLNTGELFF
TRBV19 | CASSRNRDSNYEQYF
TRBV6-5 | CASSYEGENTEAFF
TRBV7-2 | CASSYVTAGAYEQYF
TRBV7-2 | CASSPRRTSPEQYF
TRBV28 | CASSLRGSNYGYTF
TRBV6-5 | CASMTGGNGYTF
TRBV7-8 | CASSLGLGGGNQPQHF
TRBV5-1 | CASSPTPAVIQETQYF
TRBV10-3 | CAISAELGSYEQYF
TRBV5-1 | CASNPGGTDTQYF
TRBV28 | CASSLAYSYNSPLHF
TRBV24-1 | CAKRQGPNQPQHF
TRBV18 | CASSPNPGGASYEQYF
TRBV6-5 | CASSGDRGAQPQHF
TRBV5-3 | CARSAPQLIHYYEQYF
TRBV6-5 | CASRRGQVGTDTQYF
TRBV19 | CASSIGRGPASYEQYF
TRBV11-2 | CASSLGGGTDTQYF
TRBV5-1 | CASRPSGGAGYEQYF
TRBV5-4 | CASSLPVSSYNEQFF
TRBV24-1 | CATSPSGVANTGELFF
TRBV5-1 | CASSSTGTGQGTETQYF
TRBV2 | CASRGWGPTPADTQYF
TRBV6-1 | CASSEGAFTGGWATEAFF
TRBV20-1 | CSASASTGSDQPQHF
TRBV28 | CASSFHGQGAGGTDTQYF
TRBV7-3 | CASSQGQLGSYNEQFF
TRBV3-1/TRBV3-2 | CASSFQLAGDYEQYF
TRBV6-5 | CASDRANVLTF
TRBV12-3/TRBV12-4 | CASSQDQPQHF
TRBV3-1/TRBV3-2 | CASSQVASRLYGYTF
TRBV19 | CASSTQATYEQYF
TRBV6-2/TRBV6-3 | CASSFGRSVDTQYF
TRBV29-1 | CSVEDNRAVGGNTIYF
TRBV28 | CASGAGSIFQPQHF
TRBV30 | CAWSTGQNYGYTF
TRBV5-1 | CASSWNSGNTEAFF
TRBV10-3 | CASQGYSGGDTQYF
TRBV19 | CASSIARPVGEQYF
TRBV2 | CASSRGGNQETQYF
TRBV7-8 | CASSLQGTDEKLFF